This T cell receptor (beta chain) was recovered during a study of cytomegalovirus exposure and HLA in healthy donors. The V and J ends lost 8 bases and 4 bases, in that order; junction bases with no gene match: 13. The CDR3 is made up of 15 amino acids. Germline V gives CDR1 MNHEY, CDR2 SVGAGI. 13 Jbeta primers and 60 Vbeta primers were used for the PCR. The repertoire was sequenced with immunoSEQ multiplex PCR; TCRdb's copy has only in-frame clones and lacks some. This sample's table reports fewer than 45,000 clones. For this clone: Other DNA sequences in the sample encode the same CDR3.

The chain recombines TRBV6-5 with TRBJ2-7; 8 bases map to TRBD2. The sequenced material came from PBMCs. This clonotype was sampled from a man aged 35-49 years in good health and CMV-seropositive. As DNA, the CDR3 is TGTGCCAGCGGACTAGCTCAACCACCACTATACGAGCAGTACTTC. Its protein is CASGLAQPPLYEQYF.